Listed below are T cell receptor beta chains from one sample, sequenced in a study of cytomegalovirus exposure and HLA in healthy donors. Assay used: immunoSEQ multiplex PCR; TCRdb lists only in-frame clones, some missing. This sample carries more than 85,000 clones, more than 60% of them seen once, and the ten largest clones take about 4.3%. Sample: PBMCs. These receptors were obtained from a woman younger than 30 in good health and CMV-seropositive. Each CDR3 is given with its conserved first and last residue.

j_call	v_call	cdr3_aa
TRBJ2-7	TRBV27	CASGLAVHSYEQYF
TRBJ2-7	TRBV10-3	CAIREREVPTYEQYF
TRBJ1-5	TRBV10-1	CASNTRGFNQPQHF
TRBJ2-7	TRBV9	CASSVVGGSEEQYF
TRBJ1-1	TRBV5-6	CASSLGLLREAFF
TRBJ1-1	TRBV5-1	CASSLEGGDTEAFF
TRBJ1-1	TRBV9	CASSGDREHGGNTEAFF
TRBJ2-3	TRBV10-3	CAISETEGTDTQYF
TRBJ2-2	TRBV10-3	CAIRDRGGDTGELFF
TRBJ2-3	TRBV18	CASSPGQISNTQYF
TRBJ2-4	TRBV11-2	CASSPDRWDIQYF
TRBJ2-3	TRBV28	CATRGNTQYF
TRBJ2-2	TRBV7-6	CASSLATSGITGELFF
TRBJ2-7	TRBV6-5	CASSLDRAVAYEQYF
TRBJ2-7	TRBV10-3	CAISDASGSYEQYF
TRBJ1-5	TRBV27	CASSLREDQPQHF
TRBJ2-1	TRBV6-5	CASSYSNLNNEQFF
TRBJ2-7	TRBV10-3	CAISLGLAGGPRVYEQYF
TRBJ2-1	TRBV19	CASRTSRDNEQFF
TRBJ2-5	TRBV18	CASSLRQAEETQYF
TRBJ2-3	TRBV5-1	CASSSTVGSTDTQYF
TRBJ1-1	TRBV27	CASSWRTRDRANTEAFF
TRBJ2-2	TRBV7-3	CASSLTAGKNTGELFF
TRBJ2-1	TRBV25-1	CASSTPTGPNEQFF
TRBJ1-1	TRBV27	CASGRGSVSIERAEAFF
TRBJ1-1	TRBV5-1	CASSWGPSNTEAFF
TRBJ2-3	TRBV7-2	CASSNRMPTDTQYF
TRBJ2-1	TRBV2	CASSGPQGVTYNEQFF
TRBJ2-7	TRBV11-3	CASSYSGSNSYEQYF
TRBJ1-1	TRBV30	CAWSVRVRAEAFF
TRBJ2-1	TRBV27	CASSPGTSGRANPFF